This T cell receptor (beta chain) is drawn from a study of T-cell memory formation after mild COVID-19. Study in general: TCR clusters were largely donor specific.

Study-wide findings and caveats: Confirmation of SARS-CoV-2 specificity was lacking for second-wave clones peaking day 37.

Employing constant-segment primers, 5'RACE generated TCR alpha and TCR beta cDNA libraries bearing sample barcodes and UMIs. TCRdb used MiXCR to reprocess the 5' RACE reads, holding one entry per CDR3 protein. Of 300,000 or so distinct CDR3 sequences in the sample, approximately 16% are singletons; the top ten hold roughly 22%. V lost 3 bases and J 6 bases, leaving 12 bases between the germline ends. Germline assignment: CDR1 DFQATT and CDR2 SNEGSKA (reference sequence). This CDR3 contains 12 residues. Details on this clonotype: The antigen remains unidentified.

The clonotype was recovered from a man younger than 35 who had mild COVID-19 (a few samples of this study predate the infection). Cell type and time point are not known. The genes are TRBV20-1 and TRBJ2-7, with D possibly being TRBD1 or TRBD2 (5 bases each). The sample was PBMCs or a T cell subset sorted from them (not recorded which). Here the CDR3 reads CSASLVGREQYV. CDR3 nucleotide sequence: TGCAGTGCTAGTCTCGTGGGACGCGAGCAGTACGTC.